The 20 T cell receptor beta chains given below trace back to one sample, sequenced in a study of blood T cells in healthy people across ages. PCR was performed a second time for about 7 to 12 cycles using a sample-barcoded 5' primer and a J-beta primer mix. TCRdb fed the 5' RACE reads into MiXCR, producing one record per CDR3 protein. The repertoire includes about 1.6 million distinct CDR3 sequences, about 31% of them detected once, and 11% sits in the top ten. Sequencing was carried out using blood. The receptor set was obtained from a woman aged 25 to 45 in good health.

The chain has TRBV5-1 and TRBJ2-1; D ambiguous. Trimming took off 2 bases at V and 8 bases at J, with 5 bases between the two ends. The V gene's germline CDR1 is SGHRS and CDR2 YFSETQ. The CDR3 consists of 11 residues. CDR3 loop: CASSFDHEQFF. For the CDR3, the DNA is TGCGCCAGCAGCTTTGATCATGAGCAGTTCTTC.

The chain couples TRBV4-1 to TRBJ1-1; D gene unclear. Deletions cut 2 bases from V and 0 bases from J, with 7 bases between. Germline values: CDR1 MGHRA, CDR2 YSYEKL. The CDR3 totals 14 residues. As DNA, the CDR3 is TGCGCCAGCAGCCAAACATACTTGAACACTGAAGCTTTCTTT. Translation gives CASSQTYLNTEAFF.

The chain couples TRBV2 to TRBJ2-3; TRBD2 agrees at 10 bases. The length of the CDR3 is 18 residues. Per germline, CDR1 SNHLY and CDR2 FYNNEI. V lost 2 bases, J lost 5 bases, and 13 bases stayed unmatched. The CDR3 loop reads CASSERVLAGGTRDTQYF. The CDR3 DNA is TGTGCCAGCAGTGAAAGAGTTTTAGCGGGGGGTACGAGAGATACGCAGTATTTT.

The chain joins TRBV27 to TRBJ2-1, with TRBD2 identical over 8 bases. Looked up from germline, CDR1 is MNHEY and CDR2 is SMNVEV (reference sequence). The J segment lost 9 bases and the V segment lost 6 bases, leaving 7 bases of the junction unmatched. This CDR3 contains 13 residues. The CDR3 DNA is TGTGCCAGCAGCACCGGACTAGCATCTGAGCAGTTCTTC. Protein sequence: CASSTGLASEQFF.

CDR3 loop: CSARDRGAQWDTEAFF. CDR3 coding DNA: TGCAGTGCTAGAGATCGCGGGGCGCAGTGGGACACTGAAGCTTTCTTT. The gene calls are TRBV20-1 and TRBJ1-1; D might be TRBD1 (5 bases). Trimming left V 0 bases short and J 3 bases short, with 17 bases between. CDR1 DFQATT and CDR2 SNEGSKA come from the germline V gene (reference sequence). The CDR3 consists of 16 residues.

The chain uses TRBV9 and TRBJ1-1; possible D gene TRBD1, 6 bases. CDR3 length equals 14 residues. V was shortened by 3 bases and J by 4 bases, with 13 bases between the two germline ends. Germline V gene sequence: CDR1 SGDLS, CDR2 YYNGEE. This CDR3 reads CASSEQGLRTEAFF. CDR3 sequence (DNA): TGTGCCAGCAGCGAACAGGGTTTGCGCACTGAAGCTTTCTTT.

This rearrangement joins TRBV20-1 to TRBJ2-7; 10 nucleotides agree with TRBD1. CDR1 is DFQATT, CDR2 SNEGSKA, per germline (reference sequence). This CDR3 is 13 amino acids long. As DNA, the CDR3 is TGCAATGGGCCGGGACAGGGGTCCTACGAGCAGTACTTC. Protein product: CNGPGQGSYEQYF.

The CDR3 loop is CSASNRDGDYGYTF. In nucleotides, the CDR3 is TGCAGTGCCAGTAACAGGGACGGAGACTATGGCTACACCTTC. The V call is TRBV20-1, the J call TRBJ1-2; D is perhaps TRBD1 (6 bases). The CDR3 consists of 14 residues. The V end was cut by 6 bases, the J end by 3 bases, with 17 bases between. Per germline, CDR1 DFQATT and CDR2 SNEGSKA (reference sequence).

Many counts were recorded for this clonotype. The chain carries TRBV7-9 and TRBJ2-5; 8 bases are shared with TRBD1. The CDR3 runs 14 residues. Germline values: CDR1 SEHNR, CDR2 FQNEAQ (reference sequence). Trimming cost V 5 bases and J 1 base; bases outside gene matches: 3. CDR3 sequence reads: CASSPDRAQETQYF. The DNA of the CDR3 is TGTGCCAGCAGCCCGGACAGGGCCCAAGAGACCCAGTACTTC.

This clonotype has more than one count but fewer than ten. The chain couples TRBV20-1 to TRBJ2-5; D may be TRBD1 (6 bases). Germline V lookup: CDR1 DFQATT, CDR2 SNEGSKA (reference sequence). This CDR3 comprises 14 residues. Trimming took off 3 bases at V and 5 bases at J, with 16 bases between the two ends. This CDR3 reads CSASLLGARETQYF. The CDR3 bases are TGCAGTGCTAGCCTCCTGGGGGCAAGGGAGACCCAGTACTTC.

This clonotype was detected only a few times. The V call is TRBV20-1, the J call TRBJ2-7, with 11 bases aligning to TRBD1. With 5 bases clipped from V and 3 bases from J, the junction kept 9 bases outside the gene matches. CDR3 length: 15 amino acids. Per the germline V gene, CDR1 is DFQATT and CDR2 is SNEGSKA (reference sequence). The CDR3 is CSAATPDRGHYEQYF. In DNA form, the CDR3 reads TGCAGTGCTGCTACCCCGGACAGGGGGCACTACGAGCAGTACTTC.

The CDR3 spells CSVEDPQGTNLEAFF. CDR3 nucleotides: TGCAGCGTTGAAGATCCCCAGGGCACTAACCTTGAAGCTTTCTTT. The chain carries TRBV29-1 and TRBJ1-1; maybe TRBD1 (5 bases). CDR1 is SQVTM, CDR2 ANQGSEA, per germline. The CDR3 is 15 residues long. Trimming took 0 bases from V and 7 from J, leaving 18 bases between them.

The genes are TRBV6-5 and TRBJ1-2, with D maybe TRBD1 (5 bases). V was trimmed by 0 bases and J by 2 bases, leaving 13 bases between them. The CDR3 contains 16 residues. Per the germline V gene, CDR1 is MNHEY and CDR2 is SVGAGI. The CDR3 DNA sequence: TGTGCCAGCAGTTACTCAAGCGGTCAGGGCAACTATGGCTACACCTTC. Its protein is CASSYSSGQGNYGYTF.

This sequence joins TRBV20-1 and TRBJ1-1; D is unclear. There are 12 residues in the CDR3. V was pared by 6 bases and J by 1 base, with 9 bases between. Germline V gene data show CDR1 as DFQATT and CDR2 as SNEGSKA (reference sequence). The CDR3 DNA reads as TGCAGTGCCCTCGCTCCGAACACTGAAGCTTTCTTT. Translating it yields CSALAPNTEAFF.

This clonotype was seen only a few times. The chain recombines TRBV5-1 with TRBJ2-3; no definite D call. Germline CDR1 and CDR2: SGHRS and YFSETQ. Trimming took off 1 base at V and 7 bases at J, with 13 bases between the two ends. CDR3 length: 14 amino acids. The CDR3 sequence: CASSLTFSGNTQYF. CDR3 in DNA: TGCGCCAGCAGCTTGACTTTTAGTGGAAATACGCAGTATTTT.

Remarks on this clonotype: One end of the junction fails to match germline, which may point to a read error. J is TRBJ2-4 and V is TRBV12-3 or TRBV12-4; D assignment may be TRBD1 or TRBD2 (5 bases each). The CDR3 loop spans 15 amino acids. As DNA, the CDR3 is TGTGCCAGCAGTCTCGGGACCCACCAGAGAAACATGCAGTACTTC. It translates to CASSLGTHQRNMQYF.

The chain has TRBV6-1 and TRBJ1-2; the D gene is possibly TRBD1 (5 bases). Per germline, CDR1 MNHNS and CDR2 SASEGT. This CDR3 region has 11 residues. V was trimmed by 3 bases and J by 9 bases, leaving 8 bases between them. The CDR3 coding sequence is TGTGCCAGCAGTGATGGGGGAAGCTACACCTTC. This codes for CASSDGGSYTF.

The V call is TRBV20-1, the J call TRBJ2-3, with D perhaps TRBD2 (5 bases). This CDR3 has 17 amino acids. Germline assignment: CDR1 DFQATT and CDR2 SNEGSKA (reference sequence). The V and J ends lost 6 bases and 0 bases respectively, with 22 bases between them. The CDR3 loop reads CSAPNPLLVASTDTQYF. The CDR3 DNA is TGCAGTGCCCCGAACCCCCTACTAGTAGCTAGCACAGATACGCAGTATTTT.

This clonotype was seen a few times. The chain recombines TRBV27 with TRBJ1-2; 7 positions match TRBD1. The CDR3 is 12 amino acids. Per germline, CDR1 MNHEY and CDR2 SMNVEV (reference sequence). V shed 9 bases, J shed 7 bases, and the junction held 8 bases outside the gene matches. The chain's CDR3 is CASPGGACGYTF. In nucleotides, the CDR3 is TGTGCCAGTCCAGGGGGGGCGTGTGGCTACACCTTC.

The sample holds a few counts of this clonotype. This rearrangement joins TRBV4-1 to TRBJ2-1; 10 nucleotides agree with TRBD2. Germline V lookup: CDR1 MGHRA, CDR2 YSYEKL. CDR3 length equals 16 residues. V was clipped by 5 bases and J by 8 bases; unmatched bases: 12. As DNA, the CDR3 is TGCGCCAGCAGCTCGGAGACGAGCGGGGGGGCCCATGAGCAGTTCTTC. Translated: CASSSETSGGAHEQFF.